This entry describes one TCR beta chain. The antigen remains undetermined. This sample was taken from a study of CD8 T cells in Susac syndrome. RNA in amounts of roughly 0.5 to 1 ug was reverse transcribed with random hexamers. TCRdb re-called the immunoSEQ multiplex PCR reads through MiXCR, storing one row per CDR3 protein. Seen here are 150,000 or so distinct CDR3 sequences, nearly 97% observed once, and the top ten hold around 0.15%. General study findings and limits: It was acknowledged in the study that the number of individuals who were included in its TCR sequencing and HLA analysis was relatively small.

The CDR3 is made up of 13 amino acids. J was trimmed by 6 bases and V by 7 bases; bases with no gene match: 5. Per germline, CDR1 SGHNT and CDR2 YYREEE (reference sequence). This chain uses TRBV5-4 with TRBJ2-1; 9 nucleotides match TRBD1. The origin of this receptor is a human donor with multiple sclerosis. The sequenced sample consisted of CD8+ T cells from PBMCs. The CDR3: CASGRTGANEQFF. The CDR3 bases are TGTGCCAGCGGGCGGACAGGGGCCAATGAGCAGTTCTTC. The variable domain in full, completed from reference TRBV5-4 and TRBJ2-1, reads ETGVTQSPTHLIKTRGQQVTLRCSSQSGHNTVSWYQQALGQGPQFIFQYYREEENGRGNFPPRFSGLQFPNYSSELNVNALELDDSALYLCASGRTGANEQFFGPGTRLTVL.